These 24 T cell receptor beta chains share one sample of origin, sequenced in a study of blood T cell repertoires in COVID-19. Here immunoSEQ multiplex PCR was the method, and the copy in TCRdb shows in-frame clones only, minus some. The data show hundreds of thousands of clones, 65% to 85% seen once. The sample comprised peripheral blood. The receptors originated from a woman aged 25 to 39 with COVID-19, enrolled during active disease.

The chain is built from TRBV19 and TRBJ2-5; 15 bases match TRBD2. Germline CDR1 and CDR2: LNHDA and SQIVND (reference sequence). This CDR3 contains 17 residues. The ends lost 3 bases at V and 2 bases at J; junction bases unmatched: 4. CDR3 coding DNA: TGTGCCAGTAGTATCCCTGGACTAGCGGGGGGGCAAGAGACCCAGTACTTC. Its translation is CASSIPGLAGGQETQYF.

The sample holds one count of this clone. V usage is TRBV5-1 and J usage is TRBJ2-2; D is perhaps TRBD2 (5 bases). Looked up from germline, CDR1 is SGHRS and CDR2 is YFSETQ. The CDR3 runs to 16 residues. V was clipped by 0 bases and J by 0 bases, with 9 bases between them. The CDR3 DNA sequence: TGCGCCAGCAGCTTGGAATTAGCGCCGAACACCGGGGAGCTGTTTTTT. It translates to CASSLELAPNTGELFF.

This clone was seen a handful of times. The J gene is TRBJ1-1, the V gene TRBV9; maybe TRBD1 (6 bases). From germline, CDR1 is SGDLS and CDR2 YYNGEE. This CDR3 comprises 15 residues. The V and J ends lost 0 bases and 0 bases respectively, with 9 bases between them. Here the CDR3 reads CASSVVQGMNTEAFF. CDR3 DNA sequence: TGTGCCAGCAGCGTAGTGCAGGGGATGAACACTGAAGCTTTCTTT.

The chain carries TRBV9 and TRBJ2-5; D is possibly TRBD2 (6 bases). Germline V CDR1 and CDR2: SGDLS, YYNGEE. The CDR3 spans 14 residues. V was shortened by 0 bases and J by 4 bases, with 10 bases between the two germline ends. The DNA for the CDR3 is TGTGCCAGCAGCGTAGGCGTGGGGGGAGAGACCCAGTACTTC. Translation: CASSVGVGGETQYF.

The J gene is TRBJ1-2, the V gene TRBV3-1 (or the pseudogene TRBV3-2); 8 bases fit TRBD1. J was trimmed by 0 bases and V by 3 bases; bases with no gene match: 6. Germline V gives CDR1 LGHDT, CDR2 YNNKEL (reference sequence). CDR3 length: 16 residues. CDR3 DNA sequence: TGTGCCAGCAGCCAGTCGGGACAGGACGCTAACTATGGCTACACCTTC. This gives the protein CASSQSGQDANYGYTF.

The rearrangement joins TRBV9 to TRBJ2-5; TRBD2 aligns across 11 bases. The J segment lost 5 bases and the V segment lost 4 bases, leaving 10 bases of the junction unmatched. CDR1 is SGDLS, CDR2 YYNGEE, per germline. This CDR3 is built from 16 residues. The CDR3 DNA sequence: TGTGCCAGCAGCCGGTGGTTAGCGGGGGGGCTGGAGACCCAGTACTTC. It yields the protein CASSRWLAGGLETQYF.

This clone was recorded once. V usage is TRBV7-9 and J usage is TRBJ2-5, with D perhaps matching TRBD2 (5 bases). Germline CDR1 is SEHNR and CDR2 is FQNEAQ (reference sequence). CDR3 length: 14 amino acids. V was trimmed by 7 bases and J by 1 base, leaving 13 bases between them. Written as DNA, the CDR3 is TGTGCCAGCACCTCCATAGCGTCCCAAGAGACCCAGTACTTC. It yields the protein CASTSIASQETQYF.

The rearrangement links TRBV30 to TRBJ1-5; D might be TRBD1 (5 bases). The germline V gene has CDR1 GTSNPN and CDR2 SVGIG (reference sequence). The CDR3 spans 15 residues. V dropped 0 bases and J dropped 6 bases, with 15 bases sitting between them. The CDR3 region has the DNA TGTGCCTGGAGTGTACTAGTAGCGGGGCGTCAGCCCCAGCATTTT. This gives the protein CAWSVLVAGRQPQHF.

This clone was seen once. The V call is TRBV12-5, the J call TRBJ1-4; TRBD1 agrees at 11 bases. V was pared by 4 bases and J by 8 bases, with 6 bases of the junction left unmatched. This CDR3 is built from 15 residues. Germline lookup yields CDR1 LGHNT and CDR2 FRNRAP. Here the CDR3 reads CASGSGTGGNEKLFF. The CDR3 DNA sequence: TGTGCTAGTGGTTCGGGGACAGGGGGAAACGAAAAACTGTTTTTT.

Here the CDR3 reads CAISEQGWNTEAFF. Written as DNA, the CDR3 is TGTGCCATCAGTGAGCAGGGGTGGAACACTGAAGCTTTCTTT. The chain has TRBV10-3 and TRBJ1-1; tentative D call: TRBD1 (6 bases). V was clipped by 2 bases and J by 1 base, with 8 bases between them. Germline V gene sequence: CDR1 ENHRY, CDR2 SYGVKD. This CDR3 spans 14 amino acids.

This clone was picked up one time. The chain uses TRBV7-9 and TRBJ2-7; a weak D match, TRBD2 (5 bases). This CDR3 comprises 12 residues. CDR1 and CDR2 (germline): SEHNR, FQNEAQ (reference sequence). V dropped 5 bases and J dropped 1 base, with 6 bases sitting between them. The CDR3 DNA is TGTGCCAGCAGCCCGGGGTCCTACGAGCAGTACTTC. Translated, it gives CASSPGSYEQYF. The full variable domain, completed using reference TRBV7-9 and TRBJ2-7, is DTGVSQNPRHKITKRGQNVTFRCDPISEHNRLYWYRQTLGQGPEFLTYFQNEAQLEKSRLLSDRFSAERPKGSFSTLEIQRTEQGDSAMYLCASSPGSYEQYFGPGTRLTVT.

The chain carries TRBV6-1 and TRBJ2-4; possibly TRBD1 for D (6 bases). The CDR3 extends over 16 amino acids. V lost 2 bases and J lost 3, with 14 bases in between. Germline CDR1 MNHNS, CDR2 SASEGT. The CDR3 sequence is CASSENQGIVKNIQYF. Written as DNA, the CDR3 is TGTGCCAGCAGTGAAAATCAGGGGATCGTCAAAAACATTCAGTACTTC.

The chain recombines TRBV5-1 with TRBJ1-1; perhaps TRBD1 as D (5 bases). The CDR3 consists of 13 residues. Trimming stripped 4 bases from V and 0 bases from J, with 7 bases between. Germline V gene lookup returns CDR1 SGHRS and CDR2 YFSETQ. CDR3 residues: CASSTGMNTEAFF. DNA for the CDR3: TGCGCCAGCAGCACAGGAATGAACACTGAAGCTTTCTTT.

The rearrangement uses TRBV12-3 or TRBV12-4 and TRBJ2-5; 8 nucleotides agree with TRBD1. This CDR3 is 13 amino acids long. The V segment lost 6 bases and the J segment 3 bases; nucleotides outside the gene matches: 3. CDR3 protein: CASSLDREETQYF. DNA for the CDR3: TGTGCCAGCAGCCTGGACAGGGAAGAGACCCAGTACTTC.

CDR3 sequence: CASSLDQGEGSYEQYF. The CDR3 nucleotides are TGTGCCAGCAGCTTAGACCAGGGGGAAGGTTCCTACGAGCAGTACTTC. The rearrangement uses TRBV11-1 and TRBJ2-7, with 7 bases matching TRBD1. The J segment lost 1 base and the V segment lost 1 base, leaving 7 bases of the junction unmatched. CDR1 SGHAT and CDR2 FQDESV come from the germline V gene (reference sequence). The CDR3 is 16 amino acids.

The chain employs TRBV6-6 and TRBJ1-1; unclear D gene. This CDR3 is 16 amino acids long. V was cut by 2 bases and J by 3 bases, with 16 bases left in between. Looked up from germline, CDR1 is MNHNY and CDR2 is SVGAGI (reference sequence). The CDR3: CASSYSSAGFDTEAFF. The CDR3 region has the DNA TGTGCCAGCAGTTACAGTTCCGCAGGTTTCGACACTGAAGCTTTCTTT.

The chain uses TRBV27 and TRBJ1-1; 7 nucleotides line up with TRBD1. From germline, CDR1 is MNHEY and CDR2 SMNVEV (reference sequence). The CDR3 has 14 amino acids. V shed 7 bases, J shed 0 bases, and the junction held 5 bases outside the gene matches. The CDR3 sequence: CASTGGAMNTEAFF. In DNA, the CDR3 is TGTGCCAGCACAGGGGGTGCCATGAACACTGAAGCTTTCTTT.

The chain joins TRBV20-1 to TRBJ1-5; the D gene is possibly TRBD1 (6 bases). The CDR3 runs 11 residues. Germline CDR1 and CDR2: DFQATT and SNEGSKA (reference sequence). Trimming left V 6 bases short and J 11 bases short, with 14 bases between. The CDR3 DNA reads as TGCAGTGCCGTGGACAGCGGATCCCAGCATTTT. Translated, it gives CSAVDSGSQHF.

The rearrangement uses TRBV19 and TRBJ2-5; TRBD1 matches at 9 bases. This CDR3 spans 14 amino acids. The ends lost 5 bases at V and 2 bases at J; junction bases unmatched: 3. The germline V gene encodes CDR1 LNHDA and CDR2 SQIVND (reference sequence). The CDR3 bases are TGTGCCAGTAGTGTTGGACAGGGGCAAGAGACCCAGTACTTC. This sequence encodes CASSVGQGQETQYF.

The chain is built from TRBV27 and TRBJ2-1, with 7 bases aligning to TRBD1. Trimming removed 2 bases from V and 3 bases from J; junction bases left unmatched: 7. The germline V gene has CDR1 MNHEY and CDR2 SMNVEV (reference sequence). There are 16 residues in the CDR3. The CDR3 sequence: CASSLNRDSYYNEQFF. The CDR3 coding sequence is TGTGCCAGCAGTTTAAACCGGGACAGCTACTACAATGAGCAGTTCTTC.

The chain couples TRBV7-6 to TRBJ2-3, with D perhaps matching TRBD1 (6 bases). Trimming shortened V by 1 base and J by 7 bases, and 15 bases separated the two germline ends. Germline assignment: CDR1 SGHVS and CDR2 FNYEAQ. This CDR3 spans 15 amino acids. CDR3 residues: CASSLVGAPGHTQYF. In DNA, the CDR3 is TGTGCCAGCAGCTTAGTGGGGGCCCCGGGGCATACGCAGTATTTT.

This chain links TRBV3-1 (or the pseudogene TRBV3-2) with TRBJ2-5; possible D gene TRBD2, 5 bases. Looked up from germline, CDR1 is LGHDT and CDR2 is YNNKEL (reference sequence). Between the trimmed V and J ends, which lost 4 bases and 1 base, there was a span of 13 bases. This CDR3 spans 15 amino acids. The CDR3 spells CASSPSLGVQETQYF. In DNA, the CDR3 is TGTGCCAGCAGCCCCTCCCTCGGGGTCCAAGAGACCCAGTACTTC.

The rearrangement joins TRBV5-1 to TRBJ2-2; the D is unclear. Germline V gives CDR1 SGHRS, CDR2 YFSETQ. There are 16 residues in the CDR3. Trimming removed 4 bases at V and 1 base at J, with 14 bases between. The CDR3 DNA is TGCGCCAGCAGCCCTGCCCGACTCCTGAACACCGGGGAGCTGTTTTTT. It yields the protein CASSPARLLNTGELFF.

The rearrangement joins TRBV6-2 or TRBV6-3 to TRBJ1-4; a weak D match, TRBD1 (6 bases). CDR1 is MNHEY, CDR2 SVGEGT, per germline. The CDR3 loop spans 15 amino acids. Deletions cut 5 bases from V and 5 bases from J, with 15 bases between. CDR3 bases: TGTGCCAGCAGTCAAACAGGGACGGGAAATGAAAAACTGTTTTTT. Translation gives CASSQTGTGNEKLFF.